This T cell receptor (beta chain) emerged from a study of blood T cell repertoires in COVID-19. The CDR3 is 14 residues long. V was trimmed by 7 bases and J by 4 bases, leaving 16 bases between them. Germline CDR1 is WSHSY and CDR2 is SAAADI. Using immunoSEQ multiplex PCR, the repertoire was profiled, and TCRdb retains in-frame clones only, with some absent. The repertoire includes roughly 250,000 clones, about 90% of them detected once, and 3.5% to 4.5% sits in the top ten. The chain recombines TRBV10-2 with TRBJ2-5, with D unresolved. The sample consisted of peripheral blood. This TCR derives from a woman between 40 and 55 years old with acute or convalescent COVID-19. The DNA for the CDR3 is TGCGCCAGCACCAGCACCGTGGGCGTAGAGACCCAGTACTTC. It translates to CASTSTVGVETQYF.